The table lists the clone carrying this T cell receptor (beta chain) with a few counts. Its antigen remains unknown. The TCR library protocol was used to attach unique molecular identifiers. These identifiers were attached to individual cDNA molecules. TCRdb recomputed calls from the 5' RACE reads with MiXCR, one row per CDR3 protein. The sample has about 60,000 distinct CDR3 sequences, approximately 10% seen once. This sample is part of a study of early T cells in non-severe SARS-CoV-2 infection. Study at large: Sequencing targeted bulk RNA from unsorted whole blood, leaving chains unpaired.

There are 15 residues in the CDR3. Germline V lookup: CDR1 SEHNR, CDR2 FQNEAQ (reference sequence). Trimming cost V 4 bases and J 2 bases; bases outside gene matches: 2. Whole-study results and caveats: The study's VDJdb matching favored anti-spike CD8 responses and missed private and CD4 specificities.

This sample comprised whole blood, obtained at baseline. This sequence originates from an adult who was a healthcare worker with PCR-confirmed SARS-CoV-2 infection or an uninfected control (not recorded which). V gene TRBV7-9 combines with J gene TRBJ1-4; 9 positions match TRBD1. The CDR3: CASSWDRATNEKLFF. DNA of the CDR3: TGTGCCAGCAGCTGGGACAGGGCGACTAATGAAAAACTGTTTTTT. Combining the CDR3 with reference TRBV7-9 and TRBJ1-4 gives the whole variable domain DTGVSQNPRHKITKRGQNVTFRCDPISEHNRLYWYRQTLGQGPEFLTYFQNEAQLEKSRLLSDRFSAERPKGSFSTLEIQRTEQGDSAMYLCASSWDRATNEKLFFGSGTQLSVL.